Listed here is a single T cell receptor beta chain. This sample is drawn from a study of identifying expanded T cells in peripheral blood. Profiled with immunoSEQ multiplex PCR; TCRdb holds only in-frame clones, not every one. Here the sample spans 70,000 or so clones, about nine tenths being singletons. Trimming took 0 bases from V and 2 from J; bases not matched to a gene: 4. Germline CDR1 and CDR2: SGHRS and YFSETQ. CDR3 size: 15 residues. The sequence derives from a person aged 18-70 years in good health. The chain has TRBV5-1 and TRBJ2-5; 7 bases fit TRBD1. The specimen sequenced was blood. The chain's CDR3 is CASSLGQGEQETQYF. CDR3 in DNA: TGCGCCAGCAGCTTGGGGCAGGGGGAACAAGAGACCCAGTACTTC.